These T cell receptor beta chains were read from a single sample in a study of T cell responses to AZD1222 COVID-19 vaccine. Here immunoSEQ multiplex PCR was the method, and the copy in TCRdb shows in-frame clones only, minus some. The repertoire consists of tens of thousands of clones, with roughly 80% occurring once and the leading ten covering roughly 4%. The sample here was peripheral blood, taken 28 days after the second AZD1222 dose. These TCRs come from an adult who received the AZD1222 COVID-19 vaccine. Both conserved end residues are part of each CDR3. The D gene is left open where the match is weak. Clone sizes are given selectively: once, few, many, or a class where the clone is expanded.

J | V | size | D | CDR3
TRBJ1-2 | TRBV5-1 | NA | NA | CASSLGDSSGGYTF
TRBJ2-7 | TRBV7-8 | NA | NA | CASSFAARGGEAYEQYF
TRBJ1-2 | TRBV30 | NA | NA | CAWSVGGFAKDGYTF
TRBJ2-1 | TRBV12-5 | NA | NA | CASGLGTDYNEQFF
TRBJ1-3 | TRBV5-4 | NA | NA | CASSYKIGTGNTIYF
TRBJ2-3 | TRBV10-3 | NA | NA | CAISESKADTQYF
TRBJ2-7 | TRBV7-2 | NA | TRBD1 | CASSQRTGGISEQYF
TRBJ2-2 | TRBV19 | NA | TRBD1 | CASSKTGTANTGELFF
TRBJ1-2 | TRBV13 | NA | NA | CASSFPLTGGDGYTF
TRBJ2-1 | TRBV24-1 | NA | NA | CATSDLQTGDNEQFF
TRBJ1-1 | TRBV6-5 | NA | NA | CASSYEGGNTEAFF
TRBJ2-7 | TRBV9 | NA | NA | CASSVGIGSYEQYF
TRBJ2-5 | TRBV25-1 | NA | NA | CASSEFRGGGETQYF
TRBJ1-1 | TRBV30 | NA | NA | CAWRSIGENTEAFF
TRBJ2-1 | TRBV6-5 | few | TRBD1 | CASSYYTNRGMEQFF
TRBJ2-1 | TRBV28 | NA | NA | CASTYGADYNEQFF
TRBJ2-2 | TRBV12-3/TRBV12-4 | NA | TRBD1 | CASSRGHGELFF
TRBJ2-7 | TRBV25-1 | NA | NA | CASSESIGRQYF
TRBJ1-1 | TRBV27 | NA | NA | CASTKPTEAFF
TRBJ1-4 | TRBV15 | NA | TRBD1 | CATSGYSSGTGDKLFF
TRBJ1-1 | TRBV6-5 | NA | NA | CASSYSGGVNTEAFF
TRBJ1-1 | TRBV6-2/TRBV6-3 | few | NA | CASSYSTGGSEAFF
TRBJ1-1 | TRBV6-5 | few | NA | CASILLVGGFTEAFF
TRBJ2-3 | TRBV3-1/TRBV3-2 | once | TRBD2 | CASSQGLSGGRTDTQYF
TRBJ1-1 | TRBV11-2 | NA | NA | CASSLDSTEAFF
TRBJ1-2 | TRBV19 | NA | TRBD1 | CASRNRQGRFYGYTF
TRBJ1-5 | TRBV30 | once | NA | CAWSVTLMGGGNQPQHF
TRBJ2-1 | TRBV4-3 | once | TRBD2 | CASSPSGGAGTPYNEQFF
TRBJ1-5 | TRBV19 | NA | NA | CASTGFSNQPQHF
TRBJ1-2 | TRBV19 | NA | TRBD1 | CAVSQGGASGYTF
TRBJ2-2 | TRBV24-1 | NA | TRBD1 | CATDRADTGELFF
TRBJ1-4 | TRBV19 | NA | TRBD1 | CASSTTGEANEKLFF
TRBJ2-1 | TRBV5-4 | NA | NA | CASSLDFRPNNEQFF
TRBJ2-7 | TRBV5-1 | once | NA | CASSLASSPWDEQYF
TRBJ1-2 | TRBV10-3 | NA | NA | CAISPDPNYGYTF
TRBJ2-5 | TRBV2 | NA | TRBD1 | CASSGDRGGTQYF
TRBJ2-5 | TRBV7-2 | NA | TRBD2 | CASSGGLAGGPQETQYF
TRBJ1-2 | TRBV7-9 | NA | NA | CASSLGQGRGYTF
TRBJ1-1 | TRBV19 | once | NA | CASSLGRGTEAFF
TRBJ1-4 | TRBV27 | NA | NA | CASSIGQPNEKLFF
TRBJ1-1 | TRBV6-4 | NA | NA | CASSLWAYTEAFF
TRBJ2-1 | TRBV6-5 | once | TRBD1 | CASSYSGTGPLKGQFF